This TCR beta chain was obtained from a study of blood T cells in healthy people across ages. Study background: Template-switching capture recovered about one barcoded beta molecule per two T cells.

The CDR3 is 15 amino acids. Trimming cost V 4 bases and J 5 bases; bases outside gene matches: 6. Germline CDR1 reads LGHNA; CDR2 reads YSLEER. Only one count was recorded for this clonotype. The antigen remains unidentified. Through a sample-barcoded 5' primer and a J-beta primer mix, a second PCR was run for roughly 6 to 12 cycles. Each CDR3 protein gets one entry after TCRdb re-called the 5' RACE reads with MiXCR. The table includes 450,000 to 650,000 distinct CDR3 sequences, around 24% detected once. Study-level results: CMV infection status of these donors was not known.

These sequences were also reported in another study, on T cells of mothers and their children. That work contributes: The study recruited a few healthy Caucasian mothers and their six children as donors.

The source is a boy aged 5-17 years in good health. The sequencing sample was made of blood. The V call is TRBV4-3, the J call TRBJ2-3, with TRBD2 matching over 10 bases. CDR3 sequence (DNA): TGCGCCAGCAGCCGAGCGGGAGGGTTGCAAGATACGCAGTATTTT. Its protein product is CASSRAGGLQDTQYF.